This TCR beta chain was obtained from a study of blood T cell repertoires in COVID-19. Study summary: From the United States, Italy and Spain came samples of acute and convalescent COVID-19.

Authors' data handling: Estimated nucleated cell counts came from reference gene primer amplification. The protocol was immunoSEQ multiplex PCR, while the TCRdb copy is restricted to in-frame clones and leaves out a portion. V, J and clone size derive from that table, while D and trimming were established from the DNA sequence. The top ten clones hold approximately 0.45% of a sample with about 90,000 clones, roughly 88% of them seen once. CDR1 and CDR2 from the germline V gene are DFQATT and SNEGSKA (reference sequence). The CDR3 has 15 amino acids. V lost 3 bases to trimming and J lost 2 bases; unmatched junction nucleotides: 6.

This sequence originates from a man in his sixties with acute or convalescent COVID-19. The chain links TRBV20-1 to TRBJ2-5; 10 positions agree with TRBD2. What was sequenced was peripheral blood. Written as DNA, the CDR3 is TGCAGTGCTAGTCGCGATAGCGGGGGGCAAGAGACCCAGTACTTC. Protein: CSASRDSGGQETQYF.